Listed here are 17 T cell receptor beta chains from one sample, sequenced in a study of shared clonotypes between healthy human individuals. Sequenced by immunoSEQ multiplex PCR; TCRdb stores in-frame clones only, minus some. This table holds over a million clones, around 82% found once. Sequencing was carried out using memory CD4+ T cells from PBMCs. Subset here: CD45RA-negative fraction. Receptors originate from a man between 18 and 35 years old in good health. Some clones in this sample may be carry-over from other donors' samples.

The rearrangement links TRBV7-9 to TRBJ2-1; weak D call: TRBD2 (5 bases). The germline gives CDR1 SEHNR, CDR2 FQNEAQ (reference sequence). The V gene lost 1 base and the J gene lost 5 bases, with 21 bases spanning the gap. CDR3 length equals 18 residues. The CDR3 DNA reads TGTGCCAGCAGCTTAGAGCGAACCCCCATAGCGTCCGACAATGAGCAGTTCTTC. Its protein product is CASSLERTPIASDNEQFF.

This clone occurred a few times. The J gene is TRBJ2-1, the V gene TRBV7-2; TRBD2 might be the D (5 bases). Germline-derived CDR1 and CDR2 are SGHTA and FQGNSA. Trimming cost V 0 bases and J 4 bases, with 7 bases left between them. This CDR3 comprises 14 residues. CDR3 coding DNA: TGTGCCAGCAGCTTAGCTAGGGAGTACAATGAGCAGTTCTTC. Translated: CASSLAREYNEQFF. The full variable domain, its missing parts supplied by reference TRBV7-2 and TRBJ2-1, is GAGVSQSPSNKVTEKGKDVELRCDPISGHTALYWYRQSLGQGLEFLIYFQGNSAPDKSGLPSDRFSAERTGGSVSTLTIQRTQQEDSAVYLCASSLAREYNEQFFGPGTRLTVL.

This clone was picked up one time. Other DNA variants within this sample encode the same CDR3. The rearrangement links TRBV28 to TRBJ1-4; possibly TRBD1 for D (5 bases). CDR1 is MDHEN and CDR2 is SYDVKM in the germline V gene. The V gene lost 1 base and the J gene lost 8 bases, with 11 bases spanning the gap. The CDR3 contains 14 residues. DNA for the CDR3: TGTGCCAGCAGTTTATTGGGCAGGGAGGAAAAACTGTTTTTT. Its protein product is CASSLLGREEKLFF.

In its sample, this clone was seen once. The rearrangement joins TRBV30 to TRBJ2-7, with TRBD2 as a possible D gene (7 bases). In germline, CDR1 is GTSNPN, CDR2 SVGIG (reference sequence). V was pared by 3 bases and J by 0 bases, with 15 bases between. The CDR3 sequence is 15 residues long. The CDR3 sequence is CAWRGGQTSSYEQYF. The CDR3 nucleotides read TGTGCCTGGAGGGGGGGGCAGACTAGCTCCTACGAGCAGTACTTC.

The chain is built from TRBV7-8 and TRBJ1-2; D gene uncertain. V was trimmed by 5 bases and J by 8 bases, leaving 24 bases between them. Germline V gene sequence: CDR1 SGHVS, CDR2 FQNEAQ. The CDR3 is 16 amino acids. For the CDR3, the DNA is TGTGCCAGCAGCCCGATGTACGGGTCGCTTAAAGACGGCTACACCTTC. Translated: CASSPMYGSLKDGYTF.

This sequence joins TRBV7-6 and TRBJ2-1, with 7 bases identical to TRBD2. After removal of 5 bases from V and 2 bases from J, the junction contained 0 bases not matched to a gene. This CDR3 comprises 13 residues. Per the germline V gene, CDR1 is SGHVS and CDR2 is FNYEAQ. The CDR3 coding sequence is TGTGCCAGCAGCGGGAGGGCCTACAATGAGCAGTTCTTC. It encodes CASSGRAYNEQFF.

The chain employs TRBV4-3 and TRBJ1-5, with 9 bases lining up with TRBD1. Germline V gene sequence: CDR1 LGHNA, CDR2 YSLEER. With 3 bases clipped from V and 0 bases from J, the junction kept 15 bases outside the gene matches. The CDR3 is made up of 20 amino acids. This CDR3 reads CASSQPFSGTGKDSNQPQHF. In nucleotides, the CDR3 is TGCGCCAGCAGCCAGCCATTTTCCGGGACAGGGAAGGATAGCAATCAGCCCCAGCATTTT.

This clone was observed once. The J gene is TRBJ2-1, the V gene TRBV29-1, with D maybe TRBD1 (6 bases). V was shortened by 1 base and J by 7 bases, with 11 bases between the two germline ends. The CDR3 length is 13 residues. Germline V gene sequence: CDR1 SQVTM, CDR2 ANQGSEA. For the CDR3, the DNA is TGCAGCGTTGAAGTCCAGGGGCCGAATGAGCAGTTCTTC. Protein product: CSVEVQGPNEQFF.

The V and J genes are TRBV11-1 and TRBJ2-1; perhaps D is TRBD1 or TRBD2 (5 bases each). The CDR3 is 12 amino acids. The V end was cut by 4 bases, the J end by 7 bases, with 8 bases between. Germline V gene lookup returns CDR1 SGHAT and CDR2 FQDESV (reference sequence). The CDR3 spells CASSSGLNEQFF. The CDR3 DNA follows: TGTGCCAGCAGCTCGGGGCTGAATGAGCAGTTCTTC.

This clone was found a few times. The V gene is TRBV5-6, the J gene TRBJ2-7, with 11 bases aligning to TRBD2. V was pared by 0 bases and J by 5 bases, with 4 bases of the junction left unmatched. The CDR3 runs to 15 residues. Germline V lookup: CDR1 SGHDT, CDR2 YYEEEE. CDR3 coding DNA: TGTGCCAGCAGCTTGGCTACGGGACTAGCGGACGAGCAGTACTTC. Protein: CASSLATGLADEQYF.

This chain links TRBV5-4 with TRBJ2-2, with TRBD1 matching over 7 bases. Germline loops: CDR1 SGHNT, CDR2 YYREEE (reference sequence). The ends lost 4 bases at V and 7 bases at J; junction bases unmatched: 10. The CDR3 loop spans 15 amino acids. CDR3 bases: TGTGCCAGCAGCCCCACAGGGGTAAAAGGCGGGGAGCTGTTTTTT. Amino acid sequence: CASSPTGVKGGELFF.

The J gene is TRBJ1-1, the V gene TRBV7-3, with D uncertain. Trimming shortened V by 3 bases and J by 5 bases, and 10 bases separated the two germline ends. This CDR3 contains 13 residues. The germline gives CDR1 SGHTA, CDR2 FQGTGA. The CDR3 DNA sequence: TGTGCCAGCAGCTTCACGGACCGGACTGAAGCTTTCTTT. The encoded protein is CASSFTDRTEAFF.

The chain carries TRBV5-1 and TRBJ1-5; 7 bases match TRBD1. CDR3 size: 15 residues. V was clipped by 0 bases and J by 2 bases; unmatched bases: 2. CDR1 and CDR2 from the germline V gene are SGHRS and YFSETQ. The CDR3 region has the DNA TGCGCCAGCAGCTTGGAAACAGGGGGCAATCAGCCCCAGCATTTT. This encodes CASSLETGGNQPQHF.

The genes are TRBV19 and TRBJ2-7; TRBD1 aligns across 7 bases. V shed 4 bases and J 0 bases; nucleotides not matched to a gene: 3. The germline V gene has CDR1 LNHDA and CDR2 SQIVND (reference sequence). CDR3 size: 14 residues. CDR3 nucleotides: TGTGCCAGTAGTAAGGCAGGGGGCTCCTACGAGCAGTACTTC. The encoded protein is CASSKAGGSYEQYF.

The table lists this clone with a few counts. This chain joins TRBV5-8 and TRBJ2-1; D may be TRBD2 (5 bases). The CDR3 consists of 15 residues. CDR1 and CDR2 from the germline V gene are SGHTS and YDEGEE. V lost 4 bases and J lost 2, with 13 bases in between. CDR3 residues: CASSRGSVTYNEQFF. The DNA for the CDR3 is TGTGCCAGCAGCCGCGGTAGCGTAACCTACAATGAGCAGTTCTTC.

The chain employs TRBV5-3 and TRBJ1-5; TRBD1 is a possible D gene (6 bases). TRBV5-3 belongs to the ORF category, with a function that is uncertain. Trimming shortened V by 4 bases and J by 8 bases, and 22 bases separated the two germline ends. The CDR3 covers 16 residues. CDR3 coding DNA: TGTGCCAGAAGCAGCCGACTCGGGGGGCGCCCGGAGCCCCAGCATTTT. Its protein is CARSSRLGGRPEPQHF.

CDR3 in amino acids: CASNRQGNPYNEQFF. For the CDR3, the DNA is TGTGCCAGCAACCGACAGGGTAATCCCTACAATGAGCAGTTCTTC. V is TRBV2 and J is TRBJ2-1, with 7 bases fitting TRBD1. Germline V gives CDR1 SNHLY, CDR2 FYNNEI. The CDR3 consists of 15 residues. The junction had 8 bases not matched to a gene; V was cut back by 7 bases and J by 2 bases.